This T cell receptor (beta chain) was obtained from a study of shared clonotypes between healthy human individuals. Study-wide findings and caveats: Expectations were that clonotype sharing among donors would be affected by sequencing depth. The study found about 5% of naive CD4 clonotypes shared across four donors.

On this clone: The target antigen is unknown.

This table comes from immunoSEQ multiplex PCR, and its TCRdb copy is limited to in-frame clones, with some not included. The repertoire has hundreds of thousands of clones, less than 85% of them found once; the top ten carry 1.5% to 2%. There were only Caucasian adults among the donors, and all lived in Nashville, Tennessee. This CDR3 has 15 amino acids. Germline CDR1 SGHTA, CDR2 FQGNSA. J gave up 1 base and V 5 bases, and 7 bases lay outside the gene matches. This clonotype was obtained from a woman in her 30s in good health. The rearrangement joins TRBV7-2 to TRBJ2-5; 7 nucleotides align to TRBD2. The sequencing input was memory CD4+ T cells sorted from blood. Indicated subset: CD45RA-negative fraction. The CDR3 sequence: CASSPKTSVQETQYF. The CDR3 DNA is TGTGCCAGCAGCCCGAAAACTAGCGTCCAAGAGACCCAGTACTTC.